Below, 21 T cell receptor beta chains from the same sample are listed, as sequenced in a study of T cells in Graves' hyperthyroidism and ophthalmopathy. TCR beta CDR3 region amplification was performed from RNA transcripts. First-round RT-PCR targeting the TCR CDR3 was performed with the HTBI primer set. Via MiXCR, TCRdb re-called the multiplex PCR reads, giving one row per CDR3 protein. The sample consists of hundreds of thousands of distinct CDR3 sequences, more than 14% of them appearing once. The specimen was blood. The receptors stem from a woman in her 50s with Graves' ophthalmopathy.

This clonotype occurred many times. J is TRBJ2-3 and V is TRBV29-1, with 12 bases that match TRBD2. The germline V gene has CDR1 SQVTM and CDR2 ANQGSEA. This CDR3 is 14 amino acids long. The CDR3 loop reads CSAGTSGSTDTQYF. CDR3 DNA: TGCAGTGCTGGGACTAGCGGGAGCACAGATACGCAGTATTTT.

V usage is TRBV4-2 and J usage is TRBJ2-5; TRBD1 agrees at 7 bases. The J segment lost 5 bases and the V segment lost 0 bases, leaving 9 bases of the junction unmatched. The CDR3 consists of 16 residues. The germline V gene has CDR1 LGHNA and CDR2 YNFKEQ. CDR3 region: CASSQDGLDRVETQYF. The CDR3, as DNA: TGTGCCAGCAGCCAAGATGGGTTAGACAGGGTGGAGACCCAGTACTTC.

J is TRBJ2-1 and V is TRBV12-3 or TRBV12-4; possible D gene TRBD2, 6 bases. The CDR3 length is 16 residues. Trimming took off 5 bases at V and 2 bases at J, with 16 bases between the two ends. CDR3 bases: TGTGCCAGCAGTCCCCGGTTGGGCGGGACCTACAATGAGCAGTTCTTC. Protein: CASSPRLGGTYNEQFF.

This clonotype was seen more than once but under ten times. The chain couples TRBV6-5 to TRBJ2-7; 11 nucleotides align to TRBD1. Germline values: CDR1 MNHEY, CDR2 SVGAGI. Germline trimming cut 2 bases from V and 0 bases from J; bases unmatched to any gene: 6. The CDR3 totals 17 residues. CDR3: CASSYVGQGAFSYEQYF. DNA for the CDR3: TGTGCCAGCAGTTACGTCGGACAGGGGGCCTTCTCCTACGAGCAGTACTTC.

A few counts support this clonotype. The V and J genes are TRBV6-5 and TRBJ1-2; D perhaps matches TRBD1 (5 bases). Trimming shortened V by 0 bases and J by 3 bases, and 17 bases separated the two germline ends. CDR3 length: 17 amino acids. Germline CDR1 MNHEY, CDR2 SVGAGI. The chain's CDR3 is CASSYSTYKDTDYGYTF. CDR3 nucleotide sequence: TGTGCCAGCAGTTACTCGACTTACAAGGACACAGACTATGGCTACACCTTC.

This clonotype was counted many times. The rearrangement uses TRBV28 and TRBJ2-7, with D possibly TRBD2 on 5 matching bases. The CDR3 consists of 13 residues. Germline CDR1 and CDR2: MDHEN and SYDVKM. Trimming stripped 6 bases from V and 1 base from J, with 10 bases between. The CDR3 is CASRPRGSYEQYF. The CDR3 bases are TGTGCCAGCAGGCCACGGGGATCCTACGAGCAGTACTTC. The full variable domain, rest sourced from reference TRBV28 and TRBJ2-7, is DVKVTQSSRYLVKRTGEKVFLECVQDMDHENMFWYRQDPGLGLRLIYFSYDVKMKEKGDIPEGYSVSREKKERFSLILESASTNQTSMYLCASRPRGSYEQYFGPGTRLTVT.

This clonotype has ten or more counts. The CDR3 here is CASSSLHVEQFF. CDR3 sequence (DNA): TGTGCCAGCAGTTCTTTACATGTGGAGCAGTTCTTC. V gene TRBV12-3 or TRBV12-4 combines with J gene TRBJ2-1, with D unresolved. The V and J ends lost 4 bases and 10 bases respectively, with 11 bases between them. There are 12 residues in the CDR3.

This clonotype was observed a single time. This chain links TRBV6-5 with TRBJ2-1; 9 bases match TRBD1. Germline V gives CDR1 MNHEY, CDR2 SVGAGI. The junction had 4 bases not matched to a gene; V was cut back by 0 bases and J by 4 bases. This CDR3 has 16 residues. This CDR3 reads CASSYSGQGLYNEQFF. CDR3 bases: TGTGCCAGCAGTTACTCGGGACAGGGTTTATACAATGAGCAGTTCTTC.

This clonotype has a count of ten or more. V gene TRBV5-1 combines with J gene TRBJ2-1; D gene unclear. The germline V and J ends were trimmed by 4 bases and 9 bases, with 26 bases remaining between them. The CDR3 runs to 17 residues. Germline V CDR1 and CDR2: SGHRS, YFSETQ. The CDR3 reads CASSRDQTGPQTGEQFF. Written as DNA, the CDR3 is TGCGCCAGCAGCCGAGACCAGACCGGGCCACAGACGGGTGAGCAGTTCTTC.

This chain uses TRBV14 with TRBJ2-7, with 7 nucleotides matching TRBD2. Germline CDR1 and CDR2: SGHDN and FVKESK. The CDR3 extends over 15 amino acids. Trimming removed 3 bases from V and 5 bases from J; junction bases left unmatched: 10. The CDR3 spells CASSQTPGLADEQYF. In nucleotides, the CDR3 is TGTGCCAGCAGCCAGACGCCAGGCCTAGCGGACGAGCAGTACTTC.

This clonotype was observed many times. CDR3 bases: TGTGCCAGCAGTTACACGGCAGGGGGCTCCTACGAGCAGTACTTC. Translated: CASSYTAGGSYEQYF. The genes are TRBV6-1 and TRBJ2-7; 7 positions match TRBD1. The CDR3 runs to 15 residues. Losses at the gene ends were 5 bases for V and 0 bases for J; bases not matched to a gene: 7. CDR1 MNHNS and CDR2 SASEGT come from the germline V gene.

This clonotype has just a few counts. The chain recombines TRBV6-2 or TRBV6-3 with TRBJ2-7, with 8 positions matching TRBD1. Germline V CDR1 and CDR2: MNHEY, SVGEGT. The V and J ends lost 6 bases and 6 bases, in that order; junction bases with no gene match: 10. The CDR3 sequence is 14 residues long. CDR3: CASRHMTGVFEQYF. CDR3 DNA: TGTGCCAGCAGACACATGACAGGGGTTTTCGAGCAGTACTTC.

This clonotype appeared many times. This chain uses TRBV28 with TRBJ1-4; D is possibly TRBD1 (6 bases). Germline values: CDR1 MDHEN, CDR2 SYDVKM. Trimming stripped 6 bases from V and 8 bases from J, with 13 bases between. The CDR3 has 13 residues. CDR3 loop: CASRTGGNEKLFF. The CDR3 DNA reads TGTGCCAGCAGGACAGGAGGGAACGAAAAACTGTTTTTT.

This clonotype was recorded many times. The V gene is TRBV20-1, the J gene TRBJ1-6; D perhaps matches TRBD1 (5 bases). This CDR3 has 14 amino acids. The V gene's germline CDR1 is DFQATT and CDR2 SNEGSKA (reference sequence). The V and J ends lost 3 bases and 8 bases respectively, with 14 bases between them. CDR3 sequence (DNA): TGCAGTGCTAGGCCCGGACACCCATATTCACCCCTCCACTTT. Its translation: CSARPGHPYSPLHF.

This clonotype was counted at least ten times. This chain joins TRBV20-1 and TRBJ2-7; 7 positions agree with TRBD1. Germline trimming cut 6 bases from V and 6 bases from J; bases unmatched to any gene: 14. In germline, CDR1 is DFQATT, CDR2 SNEGSKA (reference sequence). There are 14 residues in the CDR3. The CDR3 region is CSAPTTGYRSEQYF. The CDR3 nucleotides are TGCAGTGCCCCCACGACAGGGTATCGTAGCGAGCAGTACTTC.

This clonotype was observed many times. The chain links TRBV4-3 to TRBJ2-3; TRBD1 matches at 8 bases. V lost 0 bases to trimming and J lost 4 bases; unmatched junction nucleotides: 6. CDR1 is LGHNA and CDR2 is YSLEER in the germline V gene. The CDR3 consists of 16 residues. This chain's CDR3 is CASSQEVSGGPDTQYF. The CDR3 coding sequence is TGCGCCAGCAGCCAAGAGGTCTCAGGGGGCCCAGATACGCAGTATTTT.

There are many counts of this clonotype. The chain has TRBV29-1 and TRBJ2-1; 10 positions match TRBD1. This CDR3 contains 19 residues. J gave up 4 bases and V 0 bases, and 15 bases lay outside the gene matches. Germline V CDR1 and CDR2: SQVTM, ANQGSEA. The CDR3 reads CSVEDLVIDRGQQYNEQFF. The CDR3 DNA reads as TGCAGCGTTGAAGATCTTGTGATTGACAGGGGGCAACAGTACAATGAGCAGTTCTTC.

This clonotype was observed many times. The rearrangement joins TRBV7-8 to TRBJ1-2, with 10 nucleotides matching TRBD1. V was pared by 4 bases and J by 6 bases, with 5 bases of the junction left unmatched. This CDR3 is 14 amino acids long. Germline CDR1 reads SGHVS; CDR2 reads FQNEAQ. The CDR3 here is CASSYDRGRNGYTF. The DNA for the CDR3 is TGTGCCAGCAGCTACGACAGGGGGCGGAATGGCTACACCTTC.

At least ten counts were recorded for this clonotype. The chain uses TRBV11-2 and TRBJ2-7; D unresolved. With 3 bases removed from V and 4 bases from J, the gap between germline ends came to 10 bases. The CDR3 extends over 13 amino acids. CDR1 and CDR2 from the germline V gene are SGHAT and FQNNGV. This chain's CDR3 is CASSFGKSYEQYF. CDR3 bases: TGTGCCAGCAGCTTTGGCAAATCATACGAGCAGTACTTC.

This clonotype showed up just a few times. The rearrangement uses TRBV6-2 or TRBV6-3 and TRBJ2-7; 7 bases line up with TRBD1. The germline gives CDR1 MNHEY, CDR2 SVGEGT. The trim removed 1 base at V and 2 bases at J, leaving 5 bases unmatched. CDR3 size: 15 residues. The CDR3 DNA reads as TGTGCCAGCAGTTACTTCACAGGGGACCCCTACGAGCAGTACTTC. It yields the protein CASSYFTGDPYEQYF.

This clonotype was seen at least ten times. The chain carries TRBV28 and TRBJ1-6; D not certain. This CDR3 is built from 13 residues. In germline, CDR1 is MDHEN, CDR2 SYDVKM. V was shortened by 2 bases and J by 13 bases, with 12 bases between the two germline ends. The chain's CDR3 is CASSLQPTPPLHF. Here the CDR3 DNA reads TGTGCCAGCAGTTTACAACCCACCCCGCCCCTCCACTTT. Full variable domain (remainder filled in from reference TRBV28 and TRBJ1-6): DVKVTQSSRYLVKRTGEKVFLECVQDMDHENMFWYRQDPGLGLRLIYFSYDVKMKEKGDIPEGYSVSREKKERFSLILESASTNQTSMYLCASSLQPTPPLHFGNGTRLTVT.